Reported below is one T cell receptor beta chain. These data come from a study of OX40 agonist ivuxolimab in advanced cancers. The sampling schedule covered blood at baseline, cycle 4 day 1, and cycle 7 day 1. Assay: immunoSEQ multiplex PCR; the TCRdb copy retains only in-frame clones and omits some. In the table there are 40,000 to 55,000 clones, about 89% of which are singletons. The starting material was CD4+ or CD8+ T cells sorted from blood, obtained in a trial of the OX40 agonist ivuxolimab. The sequence derives from an adult with an advanced solid tumor such as melanoma, head and neck, liver or kidney cancer.

The CDR3 DNA is TGTGCCAGCAGTATCATGGCGGGGGGATCCTACGAGCAGTACTTC. This translates into CASSIMAGGSYEQYF. V is TRBV27 and J is TRBJ2-7, with 8 bases fitting TRBD2. Germline V gene data show CDR1 as MNHEY and CDR2 as SMNVEV (reference sequence). Unmatched junction bases numbered 7, after V lost 5 bases and J lost 1 base. The CDR3 has 15 residues.